The next 21 T cell receptor beta chains were all read from a single sample in a study of blood T cell repertoires in COVID-19. Sequenced by immunoSEQ multiplex PCR; TCRdb stores in-frame clones only, minus some. Of 250,000 or so clones in the sample, 86% were seen once. The sequencing input was peripheral blood. All receptors derive from a woman younger than 45 with active or convalescent COVID-19.

For the CDR3, the DNA is TGTGCCAGCAGTACCTACAGGGTTGGCTACACCTTC. It specifies CASSTYRVGYTF. V usage is TRBV28 and J usage is TRBJ1-2, with a possible D match to TRBD1 (6 bases). Per germline, CDR1 MDHEN and CDR2 SYDVKM. The germline V and J ends were trimmed by 5 bases and 7 bases, with 11 bases remaining between them. This CDR3 contains 12 residues.

The rearrangement uses TRBV7-2 and TRBJ1-2; D is undetermined. The germline V and J ends were trimmed by 1 base and 4 bases, with 16 bases remaining between them. Germline-derived CDR1 and CDR2 are SGHTA and FQGNSA. This CDR3 is 16 amino acids long. CDR3 loop: CASSLEPQATTYGYTF. The CDR3 DNA reads as TGTGCCAGCAGCTTAGAACCCCAGGCCACCACCTATGGCTACACCTTC.

The gene calls are TRBV7-8 and TRBJ2-5, with TRBD2 identical over 11 bases. After removal of 1 base from V and 4 bases from J, the junction contained 2 bases not matched to a gene. The CDR3 is 15 amino acids. Per germline, CDR1 SGHVS and CDR2 FQNEAQ. The CDR3 nucleotides are TGTGCCAGCAGCTTAGAGACTAGCGGGACAGAGACCCAGTACTTC. Translated, it gives CASSLETSGTETQYF.

The chain recombines TRBV18 with TRBJ1-1; weak D call: TRBD1 (6 bases). Trimming cost V 2 bases and J 3 bases, with 16 bases left between them. This CDR3 region has 16 residues. Germline lookup yields CDR1 KGHSH and CDR2 LQKENI. CDR3 sequence (DNA): TGTGCCAGCTCACCAAGAATGGGACAAGAGTACACTGAAGCTTTCTTT. Its protein is CASSPRMGQEYTEAFF.

The chain uses TRBV6-1 and TRBJ1-4; D gene uncertain. The CDR3 is made up of 15 amino acids. V lost 2 bases and J lost 5, with 12 bases in between. CDR1 is MNHNS, CDR2 SASEGT, per germline. For the CDR3, the DNA is TGTGCCAGCAGTGAAAGAACAGCCTCGAATGAAAAACTGTTTTTT. This gives the protein CASSERTASNEKLFF.

The chain recombines TRBV6-6 with TRBJ1-2; a possible D gene is TRBD1 (5 bases). Germline values: CDR1 MNHNY, CDR2 SVGAGI (reference sequence). The CDR3 runs to 13 residues. Deletions cut 6 bases from V and 6 bases from J, with 14 bases between. The CDR3 sequence is CASSLDRLDGYTF. CDR3 coding DNA: TGTGCCAGCAGCCTCGACAGATTAGATGGCTACACCTTC.

The chain combines TRBV7-8 with TRBJ2-1, with TRBD2 as a possible D gene (6 bases). Trimming removed 4 bases from V and 9 bases from J, with 7 bases in between. The CDR3 covers 11 residues. Germline CDR1 is SGHVS and CDR2 is FQNEAQ. CDR3 residues: CASSYGGEQFF. CDR3 sequence (DNA): TGTGCCAGCAGCTACGGGGGTGAGCAGTTCTTC.

This sequence joins TRBV28 and TRBJ1-6, with 10 positions matching TRBD1. J lost 10 bases, V lost 6 bases, and 6 bases had no gene match. This CDR3 comprises 14 residues. Germline assignment: CDR1 MDHEN and CDR2 SYDVKM. This CDR3 reads CASSSGTGVSPLHF. CDR3 nucleotides: TGTGCCAGCAGCTCCGGGACAGGGGTCTCACCCCTCCACTTT.

This clone was detected only a few times. The chain uses TRBV19 and TRBJ1-2; TRBD1 is a possible D gene (6 bases). In germline, CDR1 is LNHDA, CDR2 SQIVND (reference sequence). V lost 8 bases and J lost 3, with 19 bases in between. The CDR3 contains 15 residues. The CDR3 spells CASSSGGAVYYGYTF. DNA of the CDR3: TGTGCCAGTTCTAGCGGGGGCGCGGTGTACTATGGCTACACCTTC.

This clone appeared once. The chain links TRBV10-3 to TRBJ2-3; D may be TRBD1 (6 bases). V lost 10 bases to trimming and J lost 5 bases, with 13 bases between them. From germline, CDR1 is ENHRY and CDR2 SYGVKD. The CDR3 has 12 amino acids. The CDR3: CATGQLGDTQYF. The CDR3 region has the DNA TGTGCCACCGGACAGTTGGGAGATACGCAGTATTTT.

V is TRBV11-1 and J is TRBJ2-3; D unclear. The CDR3 length is 15 residues. Trimming left V 0 bases short and J 6 bases short, with 13 bases between. Germline V gene data show CDR1 as SGHAT and CDR2 as FQDESV (reference sequence). The CDR3 coding sequence is TGTGCCAGCAGCTTAGCGCGAACGTCCGGGGATACGCAGTATTTT. Protein sequence: CASSLARTSGDTQYF.

The chain carries TRBV15 and TRBJ1-4, with 7 bases that match TRBD1. Germline V gives CDR1 LNHNV, CDR2 YYDKDF (reference sequence). Losses at the gene ends were 6 bases for V and 7 bases for J; bases not matched to a gene: 23. This CDR3 region has 19 residues. The CDR3, as DNA: TGTGCCACCAGTCAAGAAGATGGGACAGTTAAGCGGTTGGGTGAAAAACTGTTTTTT. Residues: CATSQEDGTVKRLGEKLFF.

The rearrangement links TRBV14 to TRBJ2-1; TRBD2 agrees at 7 bases. The CDR3 has 14 amino acids. In germline, CDR1 is SGHDN, CDR2 FVKESK. Trimming took 6 bases from V and 7 from J; bases not matched to a gene: 9. In DNA form, the CDR3 reads TGTGCCAGCAGTCTCATGATCGGGAGGAATGAGCAGTTCTTC. Its translation: CASSLMIGRNEQFF.

The chain uses TRBV5-1 and TRBJ2-1; weak D call: TRBD2 (7 bases). This CDR3 spans 14 amino acids. From germline, CDR1 is SGHRS and CDR2 YFSETQ. Trimming pared 2 bases from V and 8 bases from J, leaving 14 bases between. The CDR3 nucleotides are TGCGCCAGCAGCTTAGGGGGGGTTCCTGATGAGCAGTTCTTC. It is translated as CASSLGGVPDEQFF.

This chain joins TRBV27 and TRBJ1-2; D ambiguous. The V end was cut by 5 bases, the J end by 4 bases, with 11 bases between. The CDR3 extends over 13 amino acids. The V gene's germline CDR1 is MNHEY and CDR2 SMNVEV (reference sequence). The CDR3 sequence: CASSPLNFYGYTF. Here the CDR3 DNA reads TGTGCCAGCAGTCCACTCAACTTCTATGGCTACACCTTC.

The chain combines TRBV7-9 with TRBJ1-1, with D perhaps matching TRBD1 (6 bases). Germline CDR1 SEHNR, CDR2 FQNEAQ (reference sequence). The length of the CDR3 is 14 residues. Trimming shortened V by 3 bases and J by 1 base, and 9 bases separated the two germline ends. The CDR3 DNA reads TGTGCCAGCAGCTTGGGACACTCGAACACTGAAGCTTTCTTT. This translates into CASSLGHSNTEAFF.

The chain couples TRBV30 to TRBJ1-1; TRBD1 might be the D (6 bases). The CDR3 runs to 14 residues. Per germline, CDR1 GTSNPN and CDR2 SVGIG (reference sequence). V was trimmed by 4 bases and J by 4 bases, leaving 16 bases between them. The CDR3 region has the DNA TGTGCCTGGAATATACCAGGGGAGAGCACTGAAGCTTTCTTT. It specifies CAWNIPGESTEAFF. Complete variable domain (other parts from reference TRBV30 and TRBJ1-1): SQTIHQWPATLVQPVGSPLSLECTVEGTSNPNLYWYRQAAGRGLQLLFYSVGIGQISSEVPQNLSASRPQDRQFILSSKKLLLSDSGFYLCAWNIPGESTEAFFGQGTRLTVV.

The CDR3 sequence is CASSSLAGGTETQYF. CDR3 sequence (DNA): TGTGCCAGCAGCTCTCTAGCGGGGGGGACAGAGACCCAGTACTTC. The chain couples TRBV5-4 to TRBJ2-5, with 12 bases aligning to TRBD2. The J segment lost 4 bases and the V segment lost 3 bases, leaving 4 bases of the junction unmatched. The CDR3 is made up of 15 amino acids. Germline assignment: CDR1 SGHNT and CDR2 YYREEE (reference sequence).

J is TRBJ1-1 and V is TRBV23-1; 9 nucleotides match TRBD1. TRBV23-1 is marked as an open reading frame, function uncertain. The V segment lost 7 bases and the J segment 1 base; nucleotides outside the gene matches: 13. The CDR3 covers 17 residues. The CDR3 region is CASNPTGTGNPNTEAFF. The DNA of the CDR3 is TGCGCCAGCAACCCCACGGGGACAGGGAACCCGAACACTGAAGCTTTCTTT.

The chain uses TRBV6-2 or TRBV6-3 and TRBJ2-1; the D gene is possibly TRBD1 (6 bases). Per the germline V gene, CDR1 is MNHEY and CDR2 is SVGEGT. The CDR3 consists of 14 residues. Trimming removed 5 bases from V and 0 bases from J, with 8 bases in between. CDR3 amino acids: CASSTGYSYNEQFF. CDR3 in DNA: TGTGCCAGCAGTACAGGGTACTCCTACAATGAGCAGTTCTTC.

The gene calls are TRBV19 and TRBJ1-1, with D possibly TRBD1 on 5 matching bases. Between the trimmed V and J ends, which lost 7 bases and 4 bases, there was a span of 19 bases. CDR3 length equals 15 residues. Germline loops: CDR1 LNHDA, CDR2 SQIVND (reference sequence). CDR3 nucleotide sequence: TGTGCCAGTACCACCAGTCTCAGGGTGGGCACTGAAGCTTTCTTT. Amino acids: CASTTSLRVGTEAFF.